The 10 T cell receptor beta chains below all came from one sample that was sequenced in a study of blood T cell repertoires in COVID-19. Sequenced by immunoSEQ multiplex PCR; TCRdb stores in-frame clones only, minus some. In the table there are about 78,000 clones, less than 95% of which are singletons. The sample consisted of peripheral blood. Source of these receptors: a woman aged 50 to 60 in a cohort sampled during active COVID-19.

In nucleotides, the CDR3 is TGTGCCAGCAGCTTTGAGCGTGCTAGCACAGATACGCAGTATTTT. Residues: CASSFERASTDTQYF. The chain recombines TRBV27 with TRBJ2-3; D not certain. The CDR3 has 15 amino acids. The germline V gene encodes CDR1 MNHEY and CDR2 SMNVEV (reference sequence). Trimming cost V 6 bases and J 0 bases, with 13 bases left between them.

J is TRBJ2-1 and V is TRBV4-1; D ambiguous. V dropped 0 bases and J dropped 4 bases, with 10 bases sitting between them. Germline loops: CDR1 MGHRA, CDR2 YSYEKL. The CDR3 covers 15 residues. The CDR3 here is CASSQELSVYNEQFF. CDR3 DNA: TGCGCCAGCAGCCAAGAACTCAGCGTTTACAATGAGCAGTTCTTC.

The chain recombines TRBV5-1 with TRBJ2-7; D is possibly TRBD2 (5 bases). Germline V CDR1 and CDR2: SGHRS, YFSETQ. The CDR3 runs to 16 residues. V was pared by 4 bases and J by 3 bases, with 20 bases between. The CDR3 DNA follows: TGCGCCAGCAGCACGGGAAACAGTGGTCCTCTCTACGAGCAGTACTTC. It translates to CASSTGNSGPLYEQYF.

The chain uses TRBV11-2 and TRBJ1-1; no reliable D call. The CDR3 consists of 14 residues. Germline V lookup: CDR1 SGHAT, CDR2 FQNNGV. The V end lost 5 bases, the J end lost 0 bases, and 10 bases lay between the germline ends. The DNA for the CDR3 is TGTGCCAGCAGCGGAGGGTACATGAACACTGAAGCTTTCTTT. Its translation: CASSGGYMNTEAFF.

This chain uses TRBV27 with TRBJ1-2; 9 bases fit TRBD1. Trimming took 8 bases from V and 2 from J; bases not matched to a gene: 12. The CDR3 covers 16 residues. Germline CDR1 is MNHEY and CDR2 is SMNVEV (reference sequence). Here the CDR3 reads CASGDRGSLSNYGYTF. In DNA form, the CDR3 reads TGTGCCAGCGGAGACAGGGGGTCTCTCTCCAACTATGGCTACACCTTC.

J is TRBJ1-6 and V is TRBV3-1 (or the pseudogene TRBV3-2); TRBD1 matches at 12 bases. Germline-derived CDR1 and CDR2 are LGHDT and YNNKEL (reference sequence). The V segment lost 1 base and the J segment 10 bases; nucleotides outside the gene matches: 11. This CDR3 is built from 18 residues. The CDR3: CASSQVEYSGTGGSPLHF. Written as DNA, the CDR3 is TGTGCCAGCAGCCAAGTCGAATATTCCGGGACAGGGGGCTCACCCCTCCACTTT.

The chain links TRBV18 to TRBJ2-1, with D unresolved. Germline values: CDR1 KGHSH, CDR2 LQKENI. Trimming pared 2 bases from V and 3 bases from J, leaving 5 bases between. This CDR3 comprises 13 residues. CDR3 sequence (DNA): TGTGCCAGCTCACCAGCCAGCTACAATGAGCAGTTCTTC. This sequence encodes CASSPASYNEQFF. Full variable domain (rest looked up from reference TRBV18 and TRBJ2-1): NAGVMQNPRHLVRRRGQEARLRCSPMKGHSHVYWYRQLPEEGLKFMVYLQKENIIDESGMPKERFSAEFPKEGPSILRIQQVVRGDSAAYFCASSPASYNEQFFGPGTRLTVL.

This chain connects TRBV3-1 (or the pseudogene TRBV3-2) to TRBJ2-1; D is perhaps TRBD2 (6 bases). This CDR3 has 20 amino acids. Germline V lookup: CDR1 LGHDT, CDR2 YNNKEL (reference sequence). The V gene lost 0 bases and the J gene lost 0 bases, with 21 bases spanning the gap. The CDR3 DNA follows: TGTGCCAGCAGCCAAGATCTCTGGGCTAGCGAAGTAAGCTCCTACAATGAGCAGTTCTTC. Its translation: CASSQDLWASEVSSYNEQFF.

A single count supports this clone. Written as DNA, the CDR3 is TGCAGTCGCACGGGCTACGAGCAGTACTTC. It specifies CSRTGYEQYF. The chain joins TRBV20-1 to TRBJ2-7; D is unresolved. V dropped 8 bases and J dropped 3 bases, with 8 bases sitting between them. The CDR3 runs 10 residues. CDR1 is DFQATT and CDR2 is SNEGSKA in the germline V gene (reference sequence).

The chain recombines TRBV19 with TRBJ2-7, with 7 positions matching TRBD1. This CDR3 has 15 amino acids. The V segment lost 5 bases and the J segment 1 base; nucleotides outside the gene matches: 8. Germline lookup yields CDR1 LNHDA and CDR2 SQIVND (reference sequence). CDR3 residues: CASSSFPGQSYEQYF. DNA of the CDR3: TGTGCCAGTAGTTCTTTTCCGGGACAGTCCTACGAGCAGTACTTC.